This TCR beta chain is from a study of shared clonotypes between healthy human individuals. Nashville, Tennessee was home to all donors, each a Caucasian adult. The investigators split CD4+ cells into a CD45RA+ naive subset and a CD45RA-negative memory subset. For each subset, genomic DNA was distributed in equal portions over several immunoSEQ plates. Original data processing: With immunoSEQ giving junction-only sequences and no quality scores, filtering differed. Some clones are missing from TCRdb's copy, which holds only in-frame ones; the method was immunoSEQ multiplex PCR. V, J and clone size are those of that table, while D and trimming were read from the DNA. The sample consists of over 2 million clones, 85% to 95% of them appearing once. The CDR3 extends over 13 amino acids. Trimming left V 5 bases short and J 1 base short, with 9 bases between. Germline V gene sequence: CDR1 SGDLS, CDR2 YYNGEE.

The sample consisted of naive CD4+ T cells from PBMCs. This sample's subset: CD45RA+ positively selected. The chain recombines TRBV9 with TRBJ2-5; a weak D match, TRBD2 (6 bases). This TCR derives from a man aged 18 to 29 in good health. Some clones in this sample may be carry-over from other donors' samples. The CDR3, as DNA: TGTGCCAGCAGTTTTAGCGGCCAAGAGACCCAGTACTTC. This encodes CASSFSGQETQYF.